This entry features one TCR beta chain sequence. What it binds is unknown. The sample belongs to a study of blood T cells in healthy people across ages. Across the study: Template switching recovered approximately one barcoded beta molecule for every two T cells. Study-level points and caveats: Both naive CD4+ cell counts and diversity were greater in long-lived donors than in aged donors.

Per the germline V gene, CDR1 is SQVTM and CDR2 is ANQGSEA. V was trimmed by 4 bases and J by 5 bases, leaving 9 bases between them. The CDR3 loop spans 12 amino acids. A J-beta primer mix and a sample-barcoded 5' primer were used in a second PCR of about 7 to 12 cycles. TCRdb independently ran MiXCR on the 5' RACE reads; one entry per CDR3 protein. The data contain about a million distinct CDR3 sequences, about 53% of them singletons. The sequencing sample was made of blood. The chain carries TRBV29-1 and TRBJ2-1; D call uncertain. The sequence was collected from an older woman in good health. DNA of the CDR3: TGCAGCGTTGGAGGCTGGAACAATGAGCAGTTCTTC. It is translated as CSVGGWNNEQFF.